Each of the 21 T cell receptor beta chains below was sequenced from the same sample in a study of T-cell reconstitution after alpha-beta-depleted transplantation in children. As it was prepared, the TCRbeta library received unique molecular identifiers. One entry per CDR3 protein, called by TCRdb with MiXCR from the PCR reads. Of 400,000 to 500,000 distinct CDR3 sequences listed, approximately 10% are singletons. The starting material was PBMCs from the stem cell graft donor, obtained from the stem cell graft. Receptors were obtained from a human donor who donated a stem cell graft to a child with acute myeloid leukemia.

There are a few counts of this clonotype. V is TRBV12-3 or TRBV12-4 and J is TRBJ1-4, with 8 bases matching TRBD1. The CDR3 extends over 14 amino acids. The trim removed 5 bases at V and 8 bases at J, leaving 7 bases unmatched. The CDR3 reads CASSLDRVDEKLFF. CDR3 in DNA: TGTGCCAGCAGTCTGGACAGGGTAGACGAAAAACTGTTTTTT.

This chain uses TRBV7-2 with TRBJ1-5; a possible D gene is TRBD1 (6 bases). The V gene's germline CDR1 is SGHTA and CDR2 FQGNSA. V lost 5 bases to trimming and J lost 6 bases, with 14 bases between them. The CDR3 runs 14 residues. The CDR3: CASSPWGGAQPQHF. CDR3 in DNA: TGTGCCAGCAGCCCCTGGGGGGGGGCTCAGCCCCAGCATTTT. Full variable domain (rest looked up from reference TRBV7-2 and TRBJ1-5): GAGVSQSPSNKVTEKGKDVELRCDPISGHTALYWYRQSLGQGLEFLIYFQGNSAPDKSGLPSDRFSAERTGGSVSTLTIQRTQQEDSAVYLCASSPWGGAQPQHFGDGTRLSIL.

This clonotype was recorded a few times. The chain has TRBV19 and TRBJ2-5; TRBD1 matches at 8 bases. The trim removed 4 bases at V and 1 base at J, leaving 5 bases unmatched. The CDR3 sequence is 15 residues long. Germline V lookup: CDR1 LNHDA, CDR2 SQIVND (reference sequence). CDR3 loop: CASSKYGQGQETQYF. CDR3 DNA: TGTGCCAGTAGTAAATACGGACAGGGCCAAGAGACCCAGTACTTC. The whole variable domain, remainder taken from reference TRBV19 and TRBJ2-5, is DGGITQSPKYLFRKEGQNVTLSCEQNLNHDAMYWYRQDPGQGLRLIYYSQIVNDFQKGDIAEGYSVSREKKESFPLTVTSAQKNPTAFYLCASSKYGQGQETQYFGPGTRLLVL.

V usage is TRBV2 and J usage is TRBJ2-3; 10 positions match TRBD2. Germline values: CDR1 SNHLY, CDR2 FYNNEI. The CDR3 has 15 amino acids. Trimming removed 9 bases from V and 4 bases from J; junction bases left unmatched: 10. CDR3 protein: CASRFLAGVADTQYF. CDR3 DNA: TGTGCCAGTCGATTCCTAGCGGGAGTTGCAGATACGCAGTATTTT.

This chain joins TRBV20-1 and TRBJ2-3, with no clear D. CDR3 length equals 13 residues. CDR1 is DFQATT, CDR2 SNEGSKA, per germline (reference sequence). Trimming took off 2 bases at V and 0 bases at J, with 6 bases between the two ends. The CDR3 bases are TGCAGTGCTAGACAGGACAGCACAGATACGCAGTATTTT. Encoded protein: CSARQDSTDTQYF.

This clonotype appeared a few times. The chain has TRBV25-1 and TRBJ2-7, with D possibly being TRBD2 (6 bases). Between the trimmed V and J ends, which lost 7 bases and 2 bases, there was a span of 12 bases. This CDR3 has 13 residues. Per germline, CDR1 MGHDK and CDR2 SYGVNS. CDR3: CASTEGPAYEQYF. The CDR3 bases are TGTGCCAGCACGGAGGGGCCCGCCTACGAGCAGTACTTC.

This clonotype came up a few times. The chain combines TRBV29-1 with TRBJ1-2, with D uncertain. V gave up 3 bases and J gave up 14 bases, with 10 bases separating them. The CDR3 totals 9 residues. Germline CDR1 is SQVTM and CDR2 is ANQGSEA. This CDR3 reads CSVEPLRTF. CDR3 nucleotides: TGCAGCGTTGAGCCCTTAAGGACCTTC.

At least ten counts were recorded for this clonotype. The chain links TRBV5-1 to TRBJ2-7; 8 nucleotides line up with TRBD1. After removal of 5 bases from V and 4 bases from J, the junction contained 14 bases not matched to a gene. Looked up from germline, CDR1 is SGHRS and CDR2 is YFSETQ. The CDR3 is made up of 16 amino acids. CDR3 DNA: TGCGCCAGCAGACTCCGTTGGGACAGGACTTCATACGAGCAGTACGTC. Protein: CASRLRWDRTSYEQYV.

This clonotype was observed many times. This chain links TRBV7-2 with TRBJ2-2; 7 bases line up with TRBD1. The CDR3 sequence is 15 residues long. CDR1 and CDR2 (germline): SGHTA, FQGNSA. The V and J ends lost 5 bases and 3 bases, in that order; junction bases with no gene match: 6. The CDR3 sequence: CASSTRQGHTGELFF. In nucleotides, the CDR3 is TGTGCCAGCAGCACACGACAGGGTCACACCGGGGAGCTGTTTTTT.

This clonotype occurred many times. The chain carries TRBV7-9 and TRBJ1-2; D is ambiguous. Deletions cut 8 bases from V and 4 bases from J, with 11 bases between. The CDR3 sequence is 12 residues long. Germline V gene data show CDR1 as SEHNR and CDR2 as FQNEAQ (reference sequence). The DNA of the CDR3 is TGTGCCAGCGGTTCCTCGCTCTATGGCTACACCTTC. Translating it yields CASGSSLYGYTF.

This clonotype was picked up a small number of times. This CDR3 is CASSFGPRTGVHSNQPQHF. The CDR3 DNA reads as TGCGCCAGCAGCTTTGGGCCACGGACAGGGGTCCATAGCAATCAGCCCCAGCATTTT. V gene TRBV5-1 combines with J gene TRBJ1-5, with 9 bases lining up with TRBD1. CDR3 size: 19 residues. V lost 2 bases and J lost 0; bases outside the gene matches: 12. The germline CDR1 and CDR2 sequences are SGHRS and YFSETQ.

The rearrangement uses TRBV29-1 and TRBJ2-1, with D tentatively TRBD1 or TRBD2 (5 bases each). CDR1 and CDR2 (germline): SQVTM, ANQGSEA. The CDR3 consists of 14 residues. The V and J ends lost 6 bases and 3 bases respectively, with 15 bases between them. In DNA form, the CDR3 reads TGCAGCGTCGTACCGGGGCCCCACTACAATGAGCAGTTCTTC. The encoded protein is CSVVPGPHYNEQFF.

This clonotype was detected only a few times. This chain uses TRBV5-1 with TRBJ1-1; D gene uncertain. Trimming took 0 bases from V and 1 from J, leaving 7 bases between them. The germline V gene encodes CDR1 SGHRS and CDR2 YFSETQ. This CDR3 region has 14 residues. The CDR3 sequence is CASSLGLRNTEAFF. CDR3 bases: TGCGCCAGCAGCTTGGGCCTCCGGAACACTGAAGCTTTCTTT.

The rearrangement uses TRBV29-1 and TRBJ2-1; D might be TRBD1 (6 bases). Germline assignment: CDR1 SQVTM and CDR2 ANQGSEA. The CDR3 totals 13 residues. V lost 5 bases and J lost 8, with 16 bases in between. CDR3 coding DNA: TGCAGCGTTAAAGGGGGTCTGTTCTATGAGCAGTTCTTC. This translates into CSVKGGLFYEQFF.

This clonotype was detected only a few times. This chain joins TRBV7-9 and TRBJ2-7; a weak D match, TRBD2 (6 bases). This CDR3 comprises 14 residues. The V gene lost 3 bases and the J gene lost 1 base, with 10 bases spanning the gap. The germline V gene has CDR1 SEHNR and CDR2 FQNEAQ (reference sequence). The CDR3 DNA follows: TGTGCCAGCAGCTTGACGGGGGTTTCCTACGAGCAGTACGTC. The encoded protein is CASSLTGVSYEQYV.

This sequence joins TRBV6-5 and TRBJ2-1, with 8 bases that match TRBD1. Germline lookup yields CDR1 MNHEY and CDR2 SVGAGI. V lost 6 bases and J lost 7; bases outside the gene matches: 8. The CDR3 runs 14 residues. The DNA for the CDR3 is TGTGCCAGCAGAGCGGACAGGGAGAGGAATGAGCAGTTCTTC. Protein product: CASRADRERNEQFF.

This clonotype came up many times. The chain combines TRBV6-5 with TRBJ2-3; no clear D gene. CDR3 size: 16 residues. V lost 5 bases and J 2 bases, leaving 17 bases between the germline ends. The germline gives CDR1 MNHEY, CDR2 SVGAGI. In DNA form, the CDR3 reads TGTGCCAGCAGTAACCAGACTCGGTTTCACACAGATACGCAGTATTTT. Protein sequence: CASSNQTRFHTDTQYF.

This clonotype was seen ten or more times. The genes are TRBV25-1 and TRBJ2-1; the D is unclear. This CDR3 has 11 amino acids. Germline V gene data show CDR1 as MGHDK and CDR2 as SYGVNS. V gave up 1 base and J gave up 7 bases, with 2 bases separating them. CDR3 sequence: CASSELNEQFF. CDR3 coding DNA: TGTGCCAGCAGTGAATTGAATGAGCAGTTCTTC.

This chain joins TRBV30 and TRBJ1-5; 7 bases agree with TRBD1. The germline gives CDR1 GTSNPN, CDR2 SVGIG (reference sequence). The ends lost 3 bases at V and 6 bases at J; junction bases unmatched: 17. The CDR3 length is 17 residues. CDR3 coding DNA: TGTGCCTGGAGCGAAGAGACAGGGAGTGAGCAGGGTCAGCCCCAGCATTTT. Translation: CAWSEETGSEQGQPQHF. Together with reference TRBV30 and TRBJ1-5, the CDR3 gives the full variable domain: SQTIHQWPATLVQPVGSPLSLECTVEGTSNPNLYWYRQAAGRGLQLLFYSVGIGQISSEVPQNLSASRPQDRQFILSSKKLLLSDSGFYLCAWSEETGSEQGQPQHFGDGTRLSIL.

The table lists this clonotype with a few counts. This rearrangement joins TRBV5-4 to TRBJ2-7; 10 bases match TRBD2. There are 15 residues in the CDR3. The germline V gene has CDR1 SGHNT and CDR2 YYREEE (reference sequence). Unmatched junction bases numbered 7, after V lost 4 bases and J lost 3 bases. CDR3 coding DNA: TGTGCCAGCAGCACCACTAGCGGGAAAGGCTACGAGCAGTACTTC. Translating it yields CASSTTSGKGYEQYF.

This clonotype was observed a handful of times. Relative to the germline gene, one junction end is altered; a read error may explain this. This sequence joins TRBV20-1 and TRBJ2-4; TRBD2 matches 10 bases. CDR1 is DFQATT, CDR2 SNEGSKA, per germline (reference sequence). The length of the CDR3 is 18 residues. The CDR3 DNA reads TGCTGTGCTAGGGTTACTAGCGGGGCCCGGGGGGCCAAAAACATTCAGTACTTC. Amino acid sequence: CCARVTSGARGAKNIQYF.